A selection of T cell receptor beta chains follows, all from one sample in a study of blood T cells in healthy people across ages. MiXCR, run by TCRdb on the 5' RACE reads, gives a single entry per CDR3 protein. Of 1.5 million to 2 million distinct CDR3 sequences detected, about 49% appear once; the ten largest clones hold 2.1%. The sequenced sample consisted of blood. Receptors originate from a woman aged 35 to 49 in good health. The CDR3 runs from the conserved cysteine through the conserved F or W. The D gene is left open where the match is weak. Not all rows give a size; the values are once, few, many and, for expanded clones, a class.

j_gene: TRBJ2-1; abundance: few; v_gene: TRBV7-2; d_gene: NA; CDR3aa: CATDRDGSYNEQFF; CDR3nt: TGTGCCACCGACCGGGACGGATCCTACAATGAGCAGTTCTTC
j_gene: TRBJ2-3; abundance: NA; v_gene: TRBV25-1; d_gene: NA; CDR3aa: CASSVPGGTDTQYF; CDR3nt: TGTGCCAGCAGTGTACCAGGGGGCACAGATACGCAGTATTTT
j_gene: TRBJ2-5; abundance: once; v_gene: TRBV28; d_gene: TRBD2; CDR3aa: CASSLFVRLAGFSETQYF; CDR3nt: TGTGCCAGCAGTTTATTCGTTAGACTAGCGGGATTTAGTGAGACCCAGTACTTC
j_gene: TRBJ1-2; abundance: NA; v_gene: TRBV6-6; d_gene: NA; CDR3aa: CASSPTAESQGDGYTF; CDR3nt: TGTGCCAGCAGTCCGACAGCGGAAAGCCAAGGAGATGGCTACACCTTC
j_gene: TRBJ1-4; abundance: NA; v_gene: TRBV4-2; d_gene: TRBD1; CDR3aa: CASSSRGGQGAGDEKLFF; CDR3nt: TGTGCCAGCAGCTCCAGGGGGGGACAGGGGGCGGGTGATGAAAAACTGTTTTTT
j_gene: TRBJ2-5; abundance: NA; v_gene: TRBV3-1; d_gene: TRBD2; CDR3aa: CASSQGLAGGLREYF; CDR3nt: TGTGCCAGCAGCCAAGGCCTAGCGGGGGGCCTCCGTGAGTACTTC
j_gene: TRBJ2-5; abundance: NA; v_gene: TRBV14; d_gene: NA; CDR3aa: CASSPSARPETQYF; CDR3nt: TGTGCCAGCAGTCCGAGCGCCAGGCCAGAGACCCAGTACTTC
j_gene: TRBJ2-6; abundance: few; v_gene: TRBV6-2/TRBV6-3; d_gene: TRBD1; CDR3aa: CASSRQGGGANVLTF; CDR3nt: TGTGCCAGCAGTCGACAGGGCGGTGGGGCCAACGTCCTGACTTTC
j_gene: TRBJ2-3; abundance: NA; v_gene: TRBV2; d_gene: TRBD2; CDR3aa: CASINLAGSTDTQYF; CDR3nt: TGTGCCAGCATTAATCTAGCGGGAAGCACAGATACGCAGTATTTT
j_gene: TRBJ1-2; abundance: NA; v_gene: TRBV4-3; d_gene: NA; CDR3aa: CASSQDTTGTNYGYTF; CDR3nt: TGCGCCAGCAGCCAAGATACGACCGGGACTAACTATGGCTACACCTTC
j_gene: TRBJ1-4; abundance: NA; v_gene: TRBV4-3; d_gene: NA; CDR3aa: CASSQVRTLAFNEKLFF; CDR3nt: TGCGCCAGCAGCCAAGTGAGGACATTGGCATTTAATGAAAAACTGTTTTTT
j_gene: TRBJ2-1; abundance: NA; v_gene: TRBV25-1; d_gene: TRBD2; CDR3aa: CASRLARHNEQFF; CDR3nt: TGTGCCAGCAGACTAGCGCGTCACAATGAGCAGTTCTTC
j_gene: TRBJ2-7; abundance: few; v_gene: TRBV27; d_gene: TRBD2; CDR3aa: CASSSLAVTEQYF; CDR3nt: TGTGCCAGCAGTTCACTAGCGGTAACCGAGCAGTACTTC
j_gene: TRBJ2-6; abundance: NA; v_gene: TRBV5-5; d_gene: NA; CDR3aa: CASSLYGGSGANVLTF; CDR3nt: TGTGCCAGCAGCTTGTATGGGGGCTCTGGGGCCAACGTCCTGACTTTC
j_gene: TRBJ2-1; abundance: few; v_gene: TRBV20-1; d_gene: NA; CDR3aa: CSARVEYNEQFF; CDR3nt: TGCAGTGCTAGGGTCGAGTACAATGAGCAGTTCTTC
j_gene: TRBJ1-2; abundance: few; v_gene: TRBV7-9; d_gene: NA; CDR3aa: CASSVTEYYGYTF; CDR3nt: TGTGCCAGCAGCGTAACAGAATACTATGGCTACACCTTC
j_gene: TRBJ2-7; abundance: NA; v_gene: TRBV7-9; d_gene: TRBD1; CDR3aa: CASSFTRDRGIYEQYF; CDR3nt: TGTGCCAGCAGCTTCACCCGGGACAGGGGGATCTACGAGCAGTACTTC
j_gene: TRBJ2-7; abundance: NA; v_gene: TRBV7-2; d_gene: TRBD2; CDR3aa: CASSPGWGLAGARSYEQYF; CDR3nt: TGTGCCAGCAGCCCGGGTTGGGGACTAGCGGGGGCCCGATCCTACGAGCAGTACTTC
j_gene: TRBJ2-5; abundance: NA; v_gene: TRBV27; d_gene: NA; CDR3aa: CASSLLGQRQETQYF; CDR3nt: TGTGCCAGCAGTTTATTGGGCCAAAGACAAGAGACCCAGTACTTC
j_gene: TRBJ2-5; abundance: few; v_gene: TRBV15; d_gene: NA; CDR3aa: CATSSVFGTLETQYF; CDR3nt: TGTGCCACCAGCAGTGTATTCGGGACGTTAGAGACCCAGTACTTC
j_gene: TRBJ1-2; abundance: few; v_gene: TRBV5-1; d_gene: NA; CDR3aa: CASSPHPDRHYGYTF; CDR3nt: TGCGCCAGCAGCCCCCACCCGGACAGACACTATGGCTACACCTTC
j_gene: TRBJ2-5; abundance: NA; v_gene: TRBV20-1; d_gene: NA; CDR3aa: CSANQRSQRETQYF; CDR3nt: TGCAGTGCTAACCAGCGGTCACAACGAGAGACCCAGTACTTC
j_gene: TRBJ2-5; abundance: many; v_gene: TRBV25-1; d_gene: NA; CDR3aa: CASAGETQYF; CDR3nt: TGTGCCAGCGCCGGGGAGACCCAGTACTTC
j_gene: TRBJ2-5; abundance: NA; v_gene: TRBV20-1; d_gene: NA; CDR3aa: CSAIKMGGDQETQYF; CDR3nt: TGCAGTGCTATAAAGATGGGGGGTGATCAAGAGACCCAGTACTTC
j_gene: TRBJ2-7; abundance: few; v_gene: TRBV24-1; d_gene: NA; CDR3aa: CATSDPGGYEQYF; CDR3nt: TGTGCCACCAGTGATCCCGGGGGCTACGAGCAGTACTTC
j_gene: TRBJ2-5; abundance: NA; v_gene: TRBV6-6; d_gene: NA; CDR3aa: CASSFRQQQETQYF; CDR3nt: TGTGCCAGCAGTTTTCGACAGCAACAAGAGACCCAGTACTTC
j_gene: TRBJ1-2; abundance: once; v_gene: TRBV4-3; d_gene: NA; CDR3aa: CASSQVTRGGGYGYTF; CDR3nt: TGCGCCAGCAGCCAAGTTACCAGGGGAGGGGGTTATGGCTACACCTTC
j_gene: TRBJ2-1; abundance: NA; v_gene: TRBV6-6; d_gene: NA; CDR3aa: CASSYSLAAREQFF; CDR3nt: TGTGCCAGCAGTTACTCCCTTGCGGCCCGCGAGCAGTTCTTC
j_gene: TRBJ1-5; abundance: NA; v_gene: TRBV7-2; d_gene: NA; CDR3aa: CASSPWGQLGNQPQHF; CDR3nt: TGTGCCAGCAGCCCGTGGGGCCAGTTGGGCAATCAGCCCCAGCATTTT
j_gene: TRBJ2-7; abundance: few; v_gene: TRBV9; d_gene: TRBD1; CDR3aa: CASSVSQGPGYEQYF; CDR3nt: TGTGCCAGCAGCGTGTCACAGGGGCCGGGCTACGAGCAGTACTTC
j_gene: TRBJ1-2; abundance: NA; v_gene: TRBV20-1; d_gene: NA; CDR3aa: CSATTAGRLNYGYTF; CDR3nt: TGCAGTGCCACAACTGCGGGACGGCTTAACTATGGCTACACCTTC
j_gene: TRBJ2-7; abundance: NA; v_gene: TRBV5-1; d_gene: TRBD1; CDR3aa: CASSLEGGAYEQYF; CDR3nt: TGCGCCAGCAGCTTGGAAGGGGGCGCTTACGAGCAGTACTTC
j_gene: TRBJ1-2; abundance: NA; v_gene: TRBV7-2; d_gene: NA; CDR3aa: CASSAAQDYGYTF; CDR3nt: TGTGCCAGCAGCGCAGCGCAGGACTATGGCTACACCTTC
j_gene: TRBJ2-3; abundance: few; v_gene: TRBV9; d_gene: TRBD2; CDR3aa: CASSASGDGTDTQYF; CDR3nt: TGTGCCAGCAGCGCTAGCGGGGATGGCACAGATACGCAGTATTTT
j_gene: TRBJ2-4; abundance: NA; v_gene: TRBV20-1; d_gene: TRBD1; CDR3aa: CSATGGADIQYF; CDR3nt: TGCAGTGCTACAGGGGGCGCGGACATTCAGTACTTC
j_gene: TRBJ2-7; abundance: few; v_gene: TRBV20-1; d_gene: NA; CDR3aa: CSGGPSYSYEQYF; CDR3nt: TGCAGTGGTGGGCCATCCTACAGTTACGAGCAGTACTTC
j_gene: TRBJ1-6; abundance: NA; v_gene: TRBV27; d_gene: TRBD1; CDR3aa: CASQDRAYNSPLHF; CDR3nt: TGTGCCAGCCAGGACAGGGCCTATAATTCACCCCTCCACTTT
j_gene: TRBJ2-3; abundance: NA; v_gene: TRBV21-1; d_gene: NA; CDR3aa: CASTGRQGVTDTQYF; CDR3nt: TGTGCCAGCACCGGCCGGCAGGGTGTCACAGATACGCAGTATTTT
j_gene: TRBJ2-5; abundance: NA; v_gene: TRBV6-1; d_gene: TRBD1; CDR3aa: CASSYRRPGQGAVETQYF; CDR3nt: TGTGCCAGCTCCTATCGAAGGCCGGGACAGGGTGCAGTCGAGACCCAGTACTTC
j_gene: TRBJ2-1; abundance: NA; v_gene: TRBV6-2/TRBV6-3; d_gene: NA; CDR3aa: CASKPGQPNNEQFF; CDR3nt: TGTGCCAGTAAACCAGGACAGCCAAACAATGAGCAGTTCTTC
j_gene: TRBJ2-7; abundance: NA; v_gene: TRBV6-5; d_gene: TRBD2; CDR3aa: CASSYSGASGGIPQYF; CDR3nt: TGTGCCAGCAGTTACTCGGGGGCTAGCGGGGGGATTCCACAGTACTTC
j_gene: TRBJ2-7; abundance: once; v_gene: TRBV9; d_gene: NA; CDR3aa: CASSVLRTGCEQYF; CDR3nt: TGTGCCAGCAGCGTACTGCGAACAGGCTGCGAGCAGTACTTC
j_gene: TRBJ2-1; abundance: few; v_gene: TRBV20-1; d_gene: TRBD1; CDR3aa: CSASHRRGTGKDNEQFF; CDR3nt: TGCAGTGCTAGTCACCGCCGGGGGACAGGGAAGGACAATGAGCAGTTCTTC
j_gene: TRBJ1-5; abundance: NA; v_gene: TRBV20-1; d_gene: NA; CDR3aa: CSVGVLMVNQPQHF; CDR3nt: TGCAGTGTCGGGGTTCTCATGGTCAATCAGCCCCAGCATTTT
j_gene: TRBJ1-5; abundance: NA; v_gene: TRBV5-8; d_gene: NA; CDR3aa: CASSFRGQYSNQPQHF; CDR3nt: TGTGCCAGCAGCTTCCGGGGACAATATAGCAATCAGCCCCAGCATTTT
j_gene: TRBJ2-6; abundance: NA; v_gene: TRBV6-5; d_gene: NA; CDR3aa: CASSYRVQLSGANVLTF; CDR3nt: TGTGCCAGCAGTTACCGGGTACAGCTATCTGGGGCCAACGTCCTGACTTTC
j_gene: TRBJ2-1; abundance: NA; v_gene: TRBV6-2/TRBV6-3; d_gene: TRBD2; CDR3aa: CACSWGGTGGSYNEQFF; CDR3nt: TGTGCCTGCAGTTGGGGGGGAACGGGGGGTTCGTACAATGAGCAGTTCTTC
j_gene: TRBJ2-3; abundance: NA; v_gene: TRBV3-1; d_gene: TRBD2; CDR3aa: CASSQFVLAGGPSSTDTQYF; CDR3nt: TGTGCCAGCAGCCAATTTGTTCTAGCGGGGGGCCCCTCTAGCACAGATACGCAGTATTTT
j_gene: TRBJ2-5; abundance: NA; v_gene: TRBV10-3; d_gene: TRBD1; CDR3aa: CAISSDRSEFSQYF; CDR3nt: TGTGCCATCAGTTCGGACAGGAGCGAGTTTTCCCAGTACTTC
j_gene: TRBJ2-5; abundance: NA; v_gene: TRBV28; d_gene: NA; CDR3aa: CASRMGLSWETQYF; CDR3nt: TGTGCCAGCAGGATGGGACTCAGCTGGGAGACCCAGTACTTC